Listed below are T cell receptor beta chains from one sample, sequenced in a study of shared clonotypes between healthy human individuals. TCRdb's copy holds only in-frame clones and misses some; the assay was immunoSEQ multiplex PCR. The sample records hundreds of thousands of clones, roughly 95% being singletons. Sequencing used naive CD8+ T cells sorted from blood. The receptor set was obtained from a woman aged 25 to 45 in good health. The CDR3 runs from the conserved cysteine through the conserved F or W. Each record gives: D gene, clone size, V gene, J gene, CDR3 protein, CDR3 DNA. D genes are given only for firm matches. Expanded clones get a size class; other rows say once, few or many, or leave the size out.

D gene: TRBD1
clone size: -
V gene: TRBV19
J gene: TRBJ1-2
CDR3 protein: CASSIDGTGDGYTF
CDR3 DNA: TGTGCCAGTAGTATAGACGGGACAGGGGATGGCTACACCTTC

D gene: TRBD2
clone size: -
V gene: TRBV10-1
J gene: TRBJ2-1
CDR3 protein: CASREPGLAGGESYNEQFF
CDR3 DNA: TGCGCCAGCAGAGAACCGGGACTAGCGGGAGGCGAGTCCTACAATGAGCAGTTCTTC

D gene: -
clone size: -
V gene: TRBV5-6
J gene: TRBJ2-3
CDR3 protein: CASSSSDTQYF
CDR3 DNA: TGTGCCAGCAGCTCCTCAGATACGCAGTATTTT

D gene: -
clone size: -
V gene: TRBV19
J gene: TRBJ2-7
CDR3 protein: CASSVADGGSYEQYF
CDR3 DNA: TGTGCCAGTAGTGTAGCAGATGGGGGCTCTTACGAGCAGTACTTC

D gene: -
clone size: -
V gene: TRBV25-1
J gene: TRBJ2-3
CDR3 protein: CASSERAWGDTQYF
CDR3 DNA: TGTGCCAGCAGTGAACGGGCCTGGGGAGATACGCAGTATTTT

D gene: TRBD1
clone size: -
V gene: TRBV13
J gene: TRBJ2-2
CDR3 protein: CASSPPPTGPGELFF
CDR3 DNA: TGTGCCAGCAGCCCCCCTCCGACAGGGCCCGGGGAGCTGTTTTTT

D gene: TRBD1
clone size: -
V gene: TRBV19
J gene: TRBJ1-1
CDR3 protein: CASSIGTGAGAFF
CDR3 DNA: TGTGCCAGTAGTATAGGAACAGGGGCGGGAGCTTTCTTT

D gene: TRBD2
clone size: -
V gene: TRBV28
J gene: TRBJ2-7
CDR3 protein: CASSIDLRTSGSYEQYF
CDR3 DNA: TGTGCCAGCAGTATCGACCTCCGGACTAGCGGTTCCTACGAGCAGTACTTC

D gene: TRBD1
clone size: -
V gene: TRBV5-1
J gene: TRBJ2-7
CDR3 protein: CASRAGTGGYEQYF
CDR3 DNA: TGCGCCAGCAGGGCCGGGACAGGGGGCTACGAGCAGTACTTC

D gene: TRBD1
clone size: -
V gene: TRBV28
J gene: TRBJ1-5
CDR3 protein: CASSLSRGEGALGNQPQHF
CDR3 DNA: TGTGCCAGCAGTTTATCCCGGGGGGAGGGGGCCTTAGGCAATCAGCCCCAGCATTTT

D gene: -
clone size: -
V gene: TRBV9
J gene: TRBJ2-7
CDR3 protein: CASSVGGVPSYEQYF
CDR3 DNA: TGTGCCAGCAGCGTAGGAGGGGTACCCTCCTACGAGCAGTACTTC

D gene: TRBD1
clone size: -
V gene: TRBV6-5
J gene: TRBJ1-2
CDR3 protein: CASSTPRTGNYGYTF
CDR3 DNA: TGTGCCAGCAGCACCCCCAGGACAGGGAACTATGGCTACACCTTC

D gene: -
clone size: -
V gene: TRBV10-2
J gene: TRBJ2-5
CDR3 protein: CANNPGPAAETQYF
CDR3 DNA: TGCGCCAACAACCCGGGACCTGCGGCGGAGACCCAGTACTTC

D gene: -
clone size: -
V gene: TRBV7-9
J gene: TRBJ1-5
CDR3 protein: CASSLAVTVPQHF
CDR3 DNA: TGTGCCAGCAGCTTAGCTGTAACCGTGCCCCAGCATTTT

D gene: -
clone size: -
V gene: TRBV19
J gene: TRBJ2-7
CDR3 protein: CASRTRADGMGEQYF
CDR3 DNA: TGTGCCAGTAGAACCCGAGCTGATGGCATGGGCGAGCAGTACTTC

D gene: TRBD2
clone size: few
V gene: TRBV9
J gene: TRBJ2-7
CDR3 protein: CASSGTSGSIHEQYF
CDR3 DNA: TGTGCCAGCAGCGGGACTAGCGGGAGTATCCACGAGCAGTACTTC

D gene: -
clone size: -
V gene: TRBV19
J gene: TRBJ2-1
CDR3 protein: CASSIGSRRYEQFF
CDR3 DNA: TGTGCCAGTAGTATAGGCTCTAGAAGATATGAGCAGTTCTTC

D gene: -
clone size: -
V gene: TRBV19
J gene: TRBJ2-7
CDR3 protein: CASSYFGSPYEQYF
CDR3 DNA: TGTGCCAGTAGTTATTTCGGCTCCCCCTACGAGCAGTACTTC

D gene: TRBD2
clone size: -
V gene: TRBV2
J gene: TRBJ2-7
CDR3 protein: CASRAWTSGSYEQYF
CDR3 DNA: TGTGCCAGCAGGGCTTGGACTAGCGGGAGCTACGAGCAGTACTTC

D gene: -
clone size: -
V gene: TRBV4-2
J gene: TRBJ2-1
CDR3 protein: CASSQERGTINNEQFF
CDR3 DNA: TGTGCCAGCAGCCAAGAGAGGGGGACTATAAACAATGAGCAGTTCTTC

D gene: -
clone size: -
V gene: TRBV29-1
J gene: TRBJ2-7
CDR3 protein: CSVECQAPTYEQYF
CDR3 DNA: TGCAGCGTTGAGTGCCAGGCCCCCACCTACGAGCAGTACTTC

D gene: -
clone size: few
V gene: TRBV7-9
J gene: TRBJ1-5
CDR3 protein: CASSNRDGHSNQPQHF
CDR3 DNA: TGTGCCAGCAGCAACCGGGACGGACATAGCAATCAGCCCCAGCATTTT

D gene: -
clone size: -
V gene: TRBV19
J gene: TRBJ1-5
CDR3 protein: CASTSQGTNSNQPQHF
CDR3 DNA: TGTGCCAGTACATCACAGGGTACTAATAGCAATCAGCCCCAGCATTTT

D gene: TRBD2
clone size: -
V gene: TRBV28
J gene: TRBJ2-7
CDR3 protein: CASSSSGTSGSSYEQYF
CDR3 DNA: TGTGCCAGCAGTTCATCCGGGACTAGCGGAAGCTCCTACGAGCAGTACTTC

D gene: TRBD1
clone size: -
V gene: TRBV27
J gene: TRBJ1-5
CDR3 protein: CASRTGGSRQPQHF
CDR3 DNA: TGTGCCAGCCGGACAGGGGGCTCGCGTCAGCCCCAGCATTTT

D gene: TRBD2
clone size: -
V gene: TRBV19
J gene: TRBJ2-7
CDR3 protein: CASSIDLLAGRYEQYF
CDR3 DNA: TGTGCCAGTAGTATAGATCTCCTAGCGGGACGTTACGAGCAGTACTTC

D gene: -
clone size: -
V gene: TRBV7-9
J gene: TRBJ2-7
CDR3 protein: CASSPTLSSYEQYF
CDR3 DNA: TGTGCCAGCAGCCCGACCCTGAGCTCCTACGAGCAGTACTTC

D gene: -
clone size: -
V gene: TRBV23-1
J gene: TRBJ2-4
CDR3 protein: CASSQNGKNIQYF
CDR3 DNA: TGCGCCAGCAGTCAAAACGGCAAAAACATTCAGTACTTC

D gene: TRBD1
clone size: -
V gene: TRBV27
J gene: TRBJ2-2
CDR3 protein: CASSPDRGSGELFF
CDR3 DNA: TGTGCCAGCAGTCCGGACAGGGGATCCGGGGAGCTGTTTTTT

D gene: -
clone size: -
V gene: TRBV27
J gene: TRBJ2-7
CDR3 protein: CASSSTPYEQYF
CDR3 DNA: TGTGCCAGCAGTTCAACCCCCTACGAGCAGTACTTC

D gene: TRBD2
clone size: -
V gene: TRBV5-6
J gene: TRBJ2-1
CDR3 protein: CASSWRGRDSGPYEQFF
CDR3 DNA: TGTGCCAGCAGCTGGAGGGGTCGGGATAGCGGGCCGTATGAGCAGTTCTTC

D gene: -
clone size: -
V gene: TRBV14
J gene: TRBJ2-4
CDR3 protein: CASSQGGSRLAKNIQYF
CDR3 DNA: TGTGCCAGCAGCCAGGGGGGAAGTCGGCTAGCCAAAAACATTCAGTACTTC

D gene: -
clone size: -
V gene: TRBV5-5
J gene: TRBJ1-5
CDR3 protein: CASSLEESSQPQHF
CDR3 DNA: TGTGCCAGCAGCTTGGAAGAAAGTAGTCAGCCCCAGCATTTT

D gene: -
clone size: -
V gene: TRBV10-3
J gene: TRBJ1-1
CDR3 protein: CAIGTGAKDTEAFF
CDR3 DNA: TGTGCCATCGGGACTGGGGCTAAAGACACTGAAGCTTTCTTT

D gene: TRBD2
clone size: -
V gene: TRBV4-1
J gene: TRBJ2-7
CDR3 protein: CASSARGLAGNEQYF
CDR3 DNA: TGCGCCAGCAGCGCCCGGGGACTAGCGGGAAACGAGCAGTACTTC

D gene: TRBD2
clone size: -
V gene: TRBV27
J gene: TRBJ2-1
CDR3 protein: CASKAGSIPINEQFF
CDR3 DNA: TGTGCCAGCAAAGCGGGGTCAATCCCGATCAATGAGCAGTTCTTC

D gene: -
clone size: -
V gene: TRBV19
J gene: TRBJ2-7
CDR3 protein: CASSVAGHSNYEQYF
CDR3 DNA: TGTGCCAGTAGTGTCGCGGGACACAGCAACTACGAGCAGTACTTC

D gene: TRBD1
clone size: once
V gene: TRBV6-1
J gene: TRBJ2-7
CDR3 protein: CASSEGASYEQYF
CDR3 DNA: TGTGCCAGCAGCGAGGGGGCTTCCTACGAGCAGTACTTC

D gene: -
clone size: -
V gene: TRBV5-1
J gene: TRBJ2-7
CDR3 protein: CASSYGGAGYEQYF
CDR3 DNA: TGCGCCAGCAGCTACGGGGGAGCAGGCTACGAGCAGTACTTC

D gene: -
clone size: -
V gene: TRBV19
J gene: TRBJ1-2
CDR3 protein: CASSIFLGLEEDYTF
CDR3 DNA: TGTGCCAGTAGTATTTTTCTGGGGTTAGAAGAGGACTACACCTTC

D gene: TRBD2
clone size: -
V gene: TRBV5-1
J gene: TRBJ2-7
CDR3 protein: CASSQLAGDVEQYF
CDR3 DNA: TGCGCCAGCAGCCAGCTAGCGGGAGACGTCGAGCAGTACTTC

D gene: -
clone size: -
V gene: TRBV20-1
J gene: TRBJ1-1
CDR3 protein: CSARGPTEAFF
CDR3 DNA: TGCAGTGCCCGAGGACCCACTGAAGCTTTCTTT

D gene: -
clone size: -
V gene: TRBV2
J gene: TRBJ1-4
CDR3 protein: CASSEGGSEEKLFF
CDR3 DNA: TGTGCCAGCAGTGAAGGGGGCTCAGAGGAAAAACTGTTTTTT

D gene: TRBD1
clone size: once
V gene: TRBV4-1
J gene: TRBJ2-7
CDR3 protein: CASSQDGQGLIYEQYF
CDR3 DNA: TGCGCCAGCAGCCAAGACGGACAGGGGCTAATCTACGAGCAGTACTTC

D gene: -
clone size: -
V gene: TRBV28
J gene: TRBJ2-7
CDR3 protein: CASTPTFSYEQYF
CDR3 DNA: TGTGCCAGCACTCCCACTTTCTCCTACGAGCAGTACTTC

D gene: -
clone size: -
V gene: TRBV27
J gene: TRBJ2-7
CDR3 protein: CASSPSYGSRTYEQYF
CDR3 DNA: TGTGCCAGCAGTCCCTCTTACGGGAGTAGGACCTACGAGCAGTACTTC